A selection of T cell receptor beta chains follows, all from one sample in a study of patients and donors after allogeneic stem cell transplantation. TCRdb re-called the RT-PCR reads through MiXCR, storing one row per CDR3 protein. The sample contains about 960,000 distinct CDR3 sequences, more than 15% of which appear only once. The sample consisted of blood, either unsorted or a sorted T cell fraction (not recorded which). Receptor source: a human donor who was either an allogeneic HSCT recipient or a stem cell or donor lymphocyte infusion donor (not recorded which). It is not recorded whose cells these are; they may come from a transplant donor. The CDR3 runs from the conserved cysteine through the conserved F or W. The order of the fields is clone size, V gene, J gene, D gene, CDR3 DNA, CDR3 protein. The D gene is left open where the match is weak. Clone size appears in some rows only: once, few, many, or a class for an expanded clone.

clone size: many
V gene: TRBV20-1
J gene: TRBJ2-1
D gene: NA
CDR3 DNA: TGCAGTGCTGCCCAGAACAATGAGCAGTTCTTC
CDR3 protein: CSAAQNNEQFF

clone size: few
V gene: TRBV5-1
J gene: TRBJ2-1
D gene: TRBD2
CDR3 DNA: TGCGCCAGCAGCGGGGGGACTAGCGGAGCCCCTAGCTCCTACAATGAGCAGTTCTTC
CDR3 protein: CASSGGTSGAPSSYNEQFF

clone size: NA
V gene: TRBV4-1
J gene: TRBJ2-2
D gene: NA
CDR3 DNA: TGCGCCAGCAGCCAAGAGCCAGGGGGGACCGGGGAGCTGTTTTTT
CDR3 protein: CASSQEPGGTGELFF

clone size: NA
V gene: TRBV7-6
J gene: TRBJ2-1
D gene: NA
CDR3 DNA: TGTGCCAGCCGACCTGCACCAAGCTCCTACAATGAGCAGTTCTTC
CDR3 protein: CASRPAPSSYNEQFF

clone size: NA
V gene: TRBV7-9
J gene: TRBJ2-1
D gene: TRBD2
CDR3 DNA: TGTGCCGGCGGGGGTGGAGCTGCGGGACCCTACAATGAGCAGTTCTTC
CDR3 protein: CAGGGGAAGPYNEQFF

clone size: NA
V gene: TRBV10-3
J gene: TRBJ1-6
D gene: NA
CDR3 DNA: TGTGCCATCAGTGAGGGGGGGCAGAACTATAATTCACCCCTCCACTTT
CDR3 protein: CAISEGGQNYNSPLHF

clone size: few
V gene: TRBV5-5
J gene: TRBJ2-7
D gene: TRBD2
CDR3 DNA: TGTGCCAGCAGCCTCCGCCTAGCGGGCCATGGGAGCGAGCAGTACTTC
CDR3 protein: CASSLRLAGHGSEQYF

clone size: few
V gene: TRBV5-6
J gene: TRBJ2-5
D gene: TRBD1
CDR3 DNA: TGTGCCAGCACTCACAAACCGACAGGGGAAGAGACCCAGTACTTC
CDR3 protein: CASTHKPTGEETQYF

clone size: NA
V gene: TRBV5-1
J gene: TRBJ2-6
D gene: NA
CDR3 DNA: TGCGCCAGCAGCCCCTCGGCTGGGGCCAACGTCCTGACTTTC
CDR3 protein: CASSPSAGANVLTF

clone size: few
V gene: TRBV20-1
J gene: TRBJ1-5
D gene: NA
CDR3 DNA: TGCAGTGCTTCAAGGGGGGTTACATCGGGGATCGATCAGCCCCAGCATTTT
CDR3 protein: CSASRGVTSGIDQPQHF

clone size: few
V gene: TRBV4-2
J gene: TRBJ2-1
D gene: TRBD2
CDR3 DNA: TGTGCCAGCAGCCGTGGGAGTCCAAGCCGGGGGGATGAGCAGTTCTTC
CDR3 protein: CASSRGSPSRGDEQFF

clone size: NA
V gene: TRBV30
J gene: TRBJ2-1
D gene: NA
CDR3 DNA: TGTGCCTGGAGTGTACGGATCTACAATGAGCAGTTCTTC
CDR3 protein: CAWSVRIYNEQFF

clone size: few
V gene: TRBV27
J gene: TRBJ1-5
D gene: TRBD1
CDR3 DNA: TGTGCCAGCAGCACGAACAGGGGTTTGAATCAGCCCCAGCATTTT
CDR3 protein: CASSTNRGLNQPQHF

clone size: NA
V gene: TRBV4-2
J gene: TRBJ1-4
D gene: TRBD1
CDR3 DNA: TGTGCCAGCAGCCAAGAGGGGACAGGGGGTTCTAATGAAAAACTGTTTTTT
CDR3 protein: CASSQEGTGGSNEKLFF

clone size: few
V gene: TRBV12-3/TRBV12-4
J gene: TRBJ1-2
D gene: NA
CDR3 DNA: TGTGCTACTTCCGGGCTTACTAACTATGGCTACACCTTC
CDR3 protein: CATSGLTNYGYTF

clone size: NA
V gene: TRBV18
J gene: TRBJ2-1
D gene: NA
CDR3 DNA: TGTGCCAGCTCACCACCCGGGACTCTCTTCTCTGAGCAGTTCTTC
CDR3 protein: CASSPPGTLFSEQFF

clone size: few
V gene: TRBV13
J gene: TRBJ1-1
D gene: NA
CDR3 DNA: TGTGCCAGCAGCTTATTGGCAGGGGAAATCGAAGCTTTCTTT
CDR3 protein: CASSLLAGEIEAFF

clone size: NA
V gene: TRBV11-2
J gene: TRBJ2-6
D gene: NA
CDR3 DNA: TGTGCCAGCAGCTTATCTCGGGTACGGGGGGCCAACGTCCTGACTTTC
CDR3 protein: CASSLSRVRGANVLTF

clone size: few
V gene: TRBV12-3/TRBV12-4
J gene: TRBJ1-2
D gene: TRBD1
CDR3 DNA: TGTGCCAGCAGTCTCCCGGGACAGCTACATGGCTACACCTTC
CDR3 protein: CASSLPGQLHGYTF

clone size: few
V gene: TRBV4-1
J gene: TRBJ2-7
D gene: TRBD2
CDR3 DNA: TGCGCCAGCAGCCAAGACGGTAGCGGGGGGTCCTCCTACGAGCAGTACTTC
CDR3 protein: CASSQDGSGGSSYEQYF

clone size: few
V gene: TRBV12-5
J gene: TRBJ1-5
D gene: TRBD1
CDR3 DNA: TGTGCTAGTGGTCTCCCGTCCGGGACAGGCAATCAGCCCCAGCATTTT
CDR3 protein: CASGLPSGTGNQPQHF

clone size: NA
V gene: TRBV20-1
J gene: TRBJ1-5
D gene: NA
CDR3 DNA: TGCAGTGCTAGAGTTCCAGGCAATCAGCCCCAGCATTTT
CDR3 protein: CSARVPGNQPQHF

clone size: many
V gene: TRBV29-1
J gene: TRBJ1-2
D gene: NA
CDR3 DNA: TGCAGCGTTGAACGTCGGGATGGCTACACCTTC
CDR3 protein: CSVERRDGYTF

clone size: NA
V gene: TRBV6-5
J gene: TRBJ1-1
D gene: NA
CDR3 DNA: TGTGCCAGCAGTTACGTGGAGGGGATGAACACTGAAGCTTTCTTT
CDR3 protein: CASSYVEGMNTEAFF

clone size: NA
V gene: TRBV27
J gene: TRBJ2-7
D gene: NA
CDR3 DNA: TGTGCCAGCAAGGGGGTGTGGGCTTACGAGCAGTACTTC
CDR3 protein: CASKGVWAYEQYF

clone size: few
V gene: TRBV12-3/TRBV12-4
J gene: TRBJ2-3
D gene: NA
CDR3 DNA: TGTGCCAGCTTTTTGGGGGGGCTCCCAGATACGCAGTATTTT
CDR3 protein: CASFLGGLPDTQYF

clone size: NA
V gene: TRBV7-3
J gene: TRBJ2-1
D gene: NA
CDR3 DNA: TGTGCCAGCACCCCCGGGCCGTACAATGAGCAGTTCTTC
CDR3 protein: CASTPGPYNEQFF

clone size: NA
V gene: TRBV24-1
J gene: TRBJ1-1
D gene: NA
CDR3 DNA: TGTGCCACCAGGAAGGAAAAGGCGGGTGAAGCTTTCTTT
CDR3 protein: CATRKEKAGEAFF

clone size: NA
V gene: TRBV2
J gene: TRBJ1-5
D gene: TRBD1
CDR3 DNA: TGTGCCAGCAGTTCGGACAGGGGGCGTCAGCCCCAGCATTTT
CDR3 protein: CASSSDRGRQPQHF

clone size: NA
V gene: TRBV7-9
J gene: TRBJ2-3
D gene: TRBD2
CDR3 DNA: TGTGCCAGCAGCTTCCCAGGCGGGGGTGAGCAGTATTTT
CDR3 protein: CASSFPGGGEQYF

clone size: NA
V gene: TRBV6-2/TRBV6-3
J gene: TRBJ1-2
D gene: NA
CDR3 DNA: TGTGCCAGCACTTCGCCGGGTAGCTACTTAAACTATGGCTACACCTTC
CDR3 protein: CASTSPGSYLNYGYTF

clone size: NA
V gene: TRBV7-3
J gene: TRBJ2-3
D gene: NA
CDR3 DNA: TGTGCCAGCAGCACACGCCGGGCGGCAGATACGCAGTATTTT
CDR3 protein: CASSTRRAADTQYF

clone size: NA
V gene: TRBV7-2
J gene: TRBJ2-5
D gene: NA
CDR3 DNA: TGTGCCAGCAGCTTATTGACTAGACAAGAGACCCAGTACTTC
CDR3 protein: CASSLLTRQETQYF

clone size: many
V gene: TRBV6-2/TRBV6-3
J gene: TRBJ2-3
D gene: NA
CDR3 DNA: TGTGCCAGCAGCCTTACATCAGATACGCAGTATTTT
CDR3 protein: CASSLTSDTQYF

clone size: few
V gene: TRBV5-1
J gene: TRBJ2-2
D gene: NA
CDR3 DNA: TGCGCCAGTAAAACAGAGGCGGTTACCGGGGAGCTGTTTTTT
CDR3 protein: CASKTEAVTGELFF

clone size: few
V gene: TRBV24-1
J gene: TRBJ2-3
D gene: NA
CDR3 DNA: TGTGCCACCAGTGACCGGGACCCTCCAGATACGCAGTATTTT
CDR3 protein: CATSDRDPPDTQYF

clone size: once
V gene: TRBV6-2/TRBV6-3
J gene: TRBJ2-1
D gene: TRBD2
CDR3 DNA: TGTGCCAGCAGTTACTTGATAGCGGGGGACAATGAGCAGTTCTTC
CDR3 protein: CASSYLIAGDNEQFF

clone size: NA
V gene: TRBV12-3/TRBV12-4
J gene: TRBJ1-5
D gene: NA
CDR3 DNA: TGTGCCAGCAGAACTACAAACAATCAGCCCCAGCATTTT
CDR3 protein: CASRTTNNQPQHF

clone size: NA
V gene: TRBV19
J gene: TRBJ2-4
D gene: TRBD2
CDR3 DNA: TGTGCCAGTTCGGGACTAGCGGGAGGAAAAGCCAAAAACATTCAGTACTTC
CDR3 protein: CASSGLAGGKAKNIQYF

clone size: NA
V gene: TRBV6-2/TRBV6-3
J gene: TRBJ2-2
D gene: TRBD2
CDR3 DNA: TGTGCCAGCAGTCACACTAGCGCCTACACCGGGGAGCTGTTTTTT
CDR3 protein: CASSHTSAYTGELFF

clone size: NA
V gene: TRBV7-2
J gene: TRBJ2-7
D gene: NA
CDR3 DNA: TGTGCCAGCAGCCGTAGTCGGCGGGGTAACTACGAGCAGTACTTC
CDR3 protein: CASSRSRRGNYEQYF

clone size: NA
V gene: TRBV27
J gene: TRBJ1-1
D gene: NA
CDR3 DNA: TGTGCCAGCAGTTTATCGGCGGTCGGGTACACTGAAGCTTTCTTT
CDR3 protein: CASSLSAVGYTEAFF

clone size: NA
V gene: TRBV7-8
J gene: TRBJ2-7
D gene: NA
CDR3 DNA: TGTGCCAGCAGCTTAGAAAGAGGGTTCCGGGACATTCCCTACGAGCAGTACTTC
CDR3 protein: CASSLERGFRDIPYEQYF

clone size: NA
V gene: TRBV2
J gene: TRBJ2-7
D gene: NA
CDR3 DNA: TGTGCCAGCAGTGCTAGGCCCGAGCAGTACTTC
CDR3 protein: CASSARPEQYF

clone size: few
V gene: TRBV20-1
J gene: TRBJ1-1
D gene: NA
CDR3 DNA: TGCAGTGCTAGGAACCCCGGACAGCAGAACACTGAAGCTTTCTTT
CDR3 protein: CSARNPGQQNTEAFF

clone size: few
V gene: TRBV27
J gene: TRBJ2-7
D gene: NA
CDR3 DNA: TGTGCCAGCAGTTTGTCGGGGAGGCACGAGCAGTACTTC
CDR3 protein: CASSLSGRHEQYF

clone size: few
V gene: TRBV4-1
J gene: TRBJ1-1
D gene: NA
CDR3 DNA: TGCGCCAGCAGCCATAGTTGGGAGACTGAAGCTTTCTTT
CDR3 protein: CASSHSWETEAFF

clone size: NA
V gene: TRBV6-1
J gene: TRBJ1-6
D gene: NA
CDR3 DNA: TGTGCCAGCAATCAAGCCTTTAATTCACCCCTCCACTTT
CDR3 protein: CASNQAFNSPLHF

clone size: few
V gene: TRBV30
J gene: TRBJ2-1
D gene: TRBD1
CDR3 DNA: TGTGCCTGGAACATCGGGACAGCCTACAATGAGCAGTTCTTC
CDR3 protein: CAWNIGTAYNEQFF

clone size: few
V gene: TRBV5-1
J gene: TRBJ2-3
D gene: TRBD1
CDR3 DNA: TGCGCCAGCAGCGGCCTGGGACAGCCAACAGATACGCAGTATTTT
CDR3 protein: CASSGLGQPTDTQYF

clone size: NA
V gene: TRBV6-5
J gene: TRBJ1-3
D gene: NA
CDR3 DNA: TGTGCCAGCAGTTTTGAAGAAGGGGGTAACACCATATATTTT
CDR3 protein: CASSFEEGGNTIYF

clone size: NA
V gene: TRBV7-9
J gene: TRBJ1-2
D gene: NA
CDR3 DNA: TGTGCCAGCAGCACACCAGGCCTTCCTTTCTTC
CDR3 protein: CASSTPGLPFF

clone size: few
V gene: TRBV29-1
J gene: TRBJ2-5
D gene: NA
CDR3 DNA: TGCAGCGTTGAAGATTTATATAAAGGGGAGACCCAGTACTTC
CDR3 protein: CSVEDLYKGETQYF

clone size: NA
V gene: TRBV12-3/TRBV12-4
J gene: TRBJ1-3
D gene: NA
CDR3 DNA: TGTGCCAGCAGTTTTGGGGATCTACCTGGAAACACCATATATTTT
CDR3 protein: CASSFGDLPGNTIYF

clone size: NA
V gene: TRBV20-1
J gene: TRBJ2-3
D gene: NA
CDR3 DNA: TGCAGTGCTAGAGATGGGCACAGCCCTAGCACAGATACGCAGTATTTT
CDR3 protein: CSARDGHSPSTDTQYF

clone size: many
V gene: TRBV7-3
J gene: TRBJ2-3
D gene: TRBD1
CDR3 DNA: TGTGCCAGCAGCCGCTTGACGGGACAGGGCACAGATACGCAGTATTTT
CDR3 protein: CASSRLTGQGTDTQYF

clone size: NA
V gene: TRBV5-1
J gene: TRBJ2-2
D gene: TRBD1
CDR3 DNA: TGCGCCAGCAGCATGTCGACCGGGACAGGGGTTTGGGAGCTGTTTTTT
CDR3 protein: CASSMSTGTGVWELFF

clone size: NA
V gene: TRBV20-1
J gene: TRBJ1-2
D gene: NA
CDR3 DNA: TGCAGTGCTAGAGCCGGCCAAAACTATGGCTACACCTTC
CDR3 protein: CSARAGQNYGYTF

clone size: NA
V gene: TRBV15
J gene: TRBJ1-1
D gene: NA
CDR3 DNA: TGTGCCACCCGCAGGGGAAACACTGAAGCTTTCTTT
CDR3 protein: CATRRGNTEAFF